These T cell receptor beta chains were read from a single sample in a study of human T cells and chemical hapten exposure. TCRdb recomputed calls from the RACE reads with MiXCR, one row per CDR3 protein. The sample comprises 84,000 or so distinct CDR3 sequences, roughly 10% of which are singletons, and around 2.5% rests with the top ten. The sequencing here drew on whole blood, taken in connection with sensitization to the hapten diphenylcyclopropenone (DPC). These receptors came from a woman aged 25 to 39 with alopecia areata. Some clones in this sample may be carry-over from other donors' samples. CDR3s include the opening cysteine and the closing phenylalanine or tryptophan. A D gene is named only where the DNA matches it firmly. Clone size is given for some rows only: seen once, a few or many times, or a class if the clone is expanded.

>TRBJ2-1|TRBV7-2|16|-|many
CASSLVGGRSYNEQFF
TGTGCCAGCAGCTTAGTGGGGGGCCGCTCCTACAATGAGCAGTTCTTC
>TRBJ1-2|TRBV6-1|15|-|many
CASSETGLGREGPTF
TGTGCCAGCAGTGAAACGGGGCTGGGACGTGAGGGTCCCACCTTC
>TRBJ1-5|TRBV7-7|20|TRBD1|many
CASSLVDPDRVYRTHQPQHF
TGTGCCAGCAGCTTAGTTGACCCCGACAGGGTTTATCGGACACATCAGCCCCAGCATTTT
>TRBJ2-3|TRBV7-9|16|TRBD2|few
CASSVRAGGLRDTQYF
TGTGCCAGCAGCGTAAGAGCGGGAGGGTTAAGAGATACGCAGTATTTT
>TRBJ2-1|TRBV6-1|18|TRBD2|few
CASSVGLAGAVLKNEQFF
TGTGCCAGCAGCGTGGGACTAGCGGGAGCAGTTTTGAAGAATGAGCAGTTCTTC
>TRBJ2-1|TRBV7-2|13|TRBD1|many
CASRGQGYNEQFF
TGTGCCAGCAGAGGACAGGGTTACAATGAGCAGTTCTTC
>TRBJ1-5|TRBV28|14|TRBD1|-
CDSSSGQGDQPQHF
TGTGACAGCAGTTCGGGACAGGGGGATCAGCCCCAGCATTTT
>TRBJ2-2|TRBV9|17|TRBD1|many
CASSETGTGFLTGELFF
TGTGCCAGCAGTGAAACCGGGACAGGGTTCCTCACCGGGGAGCTGTTTTTT
>TRBJ1-1|TRBV20-1|13|-|few
CSGQWASETEAFF
TGCAGTGGTCAATGGGCCTCCGAGACTGAAGCTTTCTTT
>TRBJ1-1|TRBV5-6|14|-|-
CASSRRQAATEAFF
TGTGCCAGCAGCCGAAGACAGGCTGCGACTGAAGCTTTCTTT
>TRBJ2-3|TRBV9|13|-|many
CASSVGGNSRQYF
TGTGCCAGCAGCGTAGGAGGGAACTCACGGCAGTATTTT
>TRBJ1-5|TRBV7-9|12|-|-
CASSLGEQPQHF
TGTGCCAGCAGCTTGGGGGAGCAGCCCCAGCATTTT
>TRBJ2-4|TRBV5-6|14|-|few
CASSYGRRENIQYF
TGTGCCAGCAGCTACGGCCGGAGAGAAAACATTCAGTACTTC
>TRBJ2-1|TRBV4-2|17|TRBD2|many
CASSPRSTSGKNNEQFF
TGTGCCAGCAGCCCCCGTTCTACTAGCGGGAAAAACAATGAGCAGTTCTTC
>TRBJ1-3|TRBV4-1|16|-|many
CASSQDTVLSGNTIYF
TGCGCCAGCAGCCAAGATACGGTCCTAAGTGGAAACACCATATATTTT
>TRBJ2-5|TRBV28|15|TRBD2|-
CASVGTSGNGETQYF
TGTGCCAGCGTTGGGACTAGCGGGAATGGAGAGACCCAGTACTTC
>TRBJ2-3|TRBV6-6|15|-|many
CASSYTDSNTDTQYF
TGTGCCAGCAGTTACACAGACAGCAACACAGATACGCAGTATTTT
>TRBJ1-2|TRBV4-3|14|-|many
CASSATGGNYGYTF
TGCGCCAGCAGCGCGACAGGCGGAAACTATGGCTACACCTTC
>TRBJ1-4|TRBV18|14|-|many
CASSPVTTNEKLFF
TGTGCCAGCTCACCAGTAACAACTAATGAAAAACTGTTTTTT
>TRBJ2-1|TRBV6-2/TRBV6-3|14|TRBD2|many
CASRPGGAKNEQFF
TGTGCCAGCAGACCCGGGGGGGCCAAGAATGAGCAGTTCTTC
>TRBJ2-7|TRBV4-1|16|-|-
CASSQEMGQGLDEQYF
TGCGCCAGCAGCCAAGAAATGGGGCAGGGTTTGGACGAGCAGTACTTC